This T cell receptor beta chain was observed in a study of blood T cell repertoires in COVID-19. Looking at the study overall: Acute and convalescent COVID-19 specimens originated in the United States, Italy and Spain. Sources were T cells, B-cell-depleted T cells, or PBMCs; the material itself was cDNA or gDNA.

Per the authors' pipeline: Estimation of nucleated cell counts was performed using reference gene primer amplification. The protocol was immunoSEQ multiplex PCR, while the TCRdb copy is restricted to in-frame clones and leaves out a portion. From that table come the V and J calls and clone size; the DNA was used to work out D and trimming. The profile covers some 80,000 clones, with 84% appearing a single time and around 3.3% taken by the ten largest. To note about this clone: A junction boundary mismatches the germline segment, possibly from a read error.

In germline, CDR1 is MNHEY, CDR2 SVGEGT. The CDR3 extends over 12 amino acids. The sequenced sample was peripheral blood. This chain joins TRBV6-2 or TRBV6-3 and TRBJ1-1; 7 bases align to TRBD1. The TCR comes from a man aged 45-65 years with acute or convalescent COVID-19. This CDR3 is CASSSTGVPLLF. DNA for the CDR3: TGTGCCAGCAGTTCCACAGGGGTCCCGCTTCTCTTT.